The subject of this entry is one T cell receptor (beta chain). V gave up 5 bases and J gave up 2 bases; unmatched junction bases: 11. Per the germline V gene, CDR1 is SEHNR and CDR2 is FQNEAQ (reference sequence). There are 16 residues in the CDR3. The source of the sample is a study of technical replicates of blood from a handful of donors. Assay: immunoSEQ multiplex PCR; the TCRdb copy retains only in-frame clones and omits some. The repertoire holds 80,000 to 95,000 clones, about 94% seen once, with 0.2% to 0.25% in the top ten. This sequence joins TRBV7-9 and TRBJ2-7; the match to TRBD2 covers 8 bases. This receptor was identified in a human donor in good health. The source material was T cells isolated from PBMCs. The CDR3 sequence is CASSPPSGGNTYEQYF. CDR3 DNA sequence: TGTGCCAGCAGCCCCCCCAGCGGGGGTAACACCTACGAGCAGTACTTC.